The next 9 T cell receptor beta chains were all read from a single sample in a study of early T cells in non-severe SARS-CoV-2 infection (dated by TCRdb to about 2021). The method was 5' RACE. The sequencer listed for this sample is NextSeq 500. TCRdb reprocessing: public reads trimmed at Q25 with fastp, clones called with MiXCR, in-frame beta chains kept. Here each entry gathers all rows of one CDR3 protein and keeps the most common genes and DNA. The sample records about 55,000 distinct CDR3 sequences, around 12% of which are singletons. Under 4% of the sample is held by the ten biggest clonotypes. The sample consisted of whole blood. The receptor set was obtained from an adult who was a healthcare worker with PCR-confirmed SARS-CoV-2 infection or an uninfected control (not recorded which).

This sequence joins TRBV6-5 and TRBJ2-5; D is perhaps TRBD1 (7 bases). CDR3 length: 15 residues. V lost 0 bases, J lost 5 bases, and 13 bases lay in between. Germline assignment: CDR1 MNHEY and CDR2 SVGAGI. The CDR3 DNA sequence: TGTGCCAGCAGTTACTCCCGGAGGGGGCTGGAGACCCAGTACTTC. Its protein product is CASSYSRRGLETQYF.

This clonotype was observed at least ten times. The chain has TRBV20-1 and TRBJ2-1, with TRBD2 as a possible D gene (5 bases). The CDR3 has 13 residues. V gave up 3 bases and J gave up 5 bases, with 11 bases separating them. CDR1 and CDR2 (germline): DFQATT, SNEGSKA (reference sequence). CDR3 bases: TGCAGTGCTAGGAGGGATGACAACAATGAGCAGTTCTTC. Its protein is CSARRDDNNEQFF.

This clonotype showed up many times. This chain uses TRBV28 with TRBJ2-5; 7 nucleotides align to TRBD1. Trimming cost V 5 bases and J 1 base; bases outside gene matches: 4. The CDR3 has 14 amino acids. CDR1 is MDHEN, CDR2 SYDVKM, per germline. This CDR3 is CASSVGTAQETQYF. DNA of the CDR3: TGTGCCAGCAGTGTCGGGACAGCCCAAGAGACCCAGTACTTC.

In this sample, this clonotype turned up a few times. This sequence joins TRBV28 and TRBJ2-2; D ambiguous. Trimming left V 3 bases short and J 3 bases short, with 17 bases between. Germline values: CDR1 MDHEN, CDR2 SYDVKM. The CDR3 has 17 amino acids. The CDR3 DNA follows: TGTGCCAGCAGTTTCCCCAACAGCGCCGTTGACACCGGGGAGCTGTTTTTT. Its translation: CASSFPNSAVDTGELFF.

In its sample, this clonotype was seen many times. The rearrangement links TRBV28 to TRBJ1-5; maybe TRBD1 (5 bases). The CDR3 runs to 13 residues. Between the trimmed V and J ends, which lost 9 bases and 0 bases, there was a span of 9 bases. The germline gives CDR1 MDHEN, CDR2 SYDVKM. For the CDR3, the DNA is TGTGCCAGTTTAGGGGATAGCAATCAGCCCCAGCATTTT. Amino acid sequence: CASLGDSNQPQHF.

This clonotype was seen at least ten times. The chain recombines TRBV7-9 with TRBJ2-1; D may be TRBD1 (7 bases). The length of the CDR3 is 13 residues. Germline V gene sequence: CDR1 SEHNR, CDR2 FQNEAQ (reference sequence). Trimming left V 5 bases short and J 7 bases short, with 12 bases between. The CDR3 spells CASSTRGVNEQFF. The CDR3 region has the DNA TGTGCCAGCAGCACCAGGGGGGTTAATGAGCAGTTCTTC.

This clonotype was observed at least ten times. This chain links TRBV20-1 with TRBJ2-5; possibly TRBD2 for D (5 bases). Germline V CDR1 and CDR2: DFQATT, SNEGSKA (reference sequence). Trimming stripped 0 bases from V and 3 bases from J, with 14 bases between. The CDR3 is made up of 15 amino acids. The CDR3 spells CSAREASGIEETQYF. CDR3 nucleotide sequence: TGCAGTGCTAGAGAGGCGAGCGGTATTGAAGAGACCCAGTACTTC.

This rearrangement joins TRBV12-3 or TRBV12-4 to TRBJ2-7; D gene uncertain. The CDR3 is 14 residues long. Trimming took off 3 bases at V and 5 bases at J, with 14 bases between the two ends. The CDR3 reads CASSLRGRTNEQYF. The CDR3 DNA sequence: TGTGCCAGCAGTTTGCGCGGTAGAACTAACGAGCAGTACTTC.

This clonotype came up many times. The genes are TRBV24-1 and TRBJ2-1; 10 positions agree with TRBD2. The CDR3 is made up of 18 amino acids. The V gene end was trimmed by 0 bases and the J gene end by 8 bases; junction bases not matched to a gene: 12. Germline CDR1 reads KGHDR; CDR2 reads SFDVKD. CDR3 in DNA: TGTGCCACCAGTGATTTGCATGGGCCAGCGGGAGGGCCGGATGAGCAGTTCTTC. This codes for CATSDLHGPAGGPDEQFF.